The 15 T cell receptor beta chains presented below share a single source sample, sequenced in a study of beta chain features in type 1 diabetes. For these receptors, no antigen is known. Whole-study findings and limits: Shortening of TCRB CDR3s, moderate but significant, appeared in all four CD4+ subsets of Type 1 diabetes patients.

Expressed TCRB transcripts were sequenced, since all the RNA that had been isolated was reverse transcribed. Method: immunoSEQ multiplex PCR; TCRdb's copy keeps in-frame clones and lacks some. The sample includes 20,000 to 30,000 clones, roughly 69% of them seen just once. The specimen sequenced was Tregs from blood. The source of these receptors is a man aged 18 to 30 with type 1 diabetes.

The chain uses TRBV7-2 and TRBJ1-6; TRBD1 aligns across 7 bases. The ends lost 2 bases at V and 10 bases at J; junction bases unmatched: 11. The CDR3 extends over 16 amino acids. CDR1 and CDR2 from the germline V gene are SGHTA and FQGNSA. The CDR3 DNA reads TGTGCCAGCAGCTTAAGTGCGGGGACAGCTCAATCACCCCTCCACTTT. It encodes CASSLSAGTAQSPLHF.

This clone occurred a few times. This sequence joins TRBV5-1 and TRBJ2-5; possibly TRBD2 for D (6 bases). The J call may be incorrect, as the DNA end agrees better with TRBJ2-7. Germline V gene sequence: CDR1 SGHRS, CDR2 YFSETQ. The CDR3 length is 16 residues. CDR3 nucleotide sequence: TGCGCCAGCAGCTTGGTCCAGGGAGGTTGGTCCTACGAGCAGTACTTC. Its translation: CASSLVQGGWSYEQYF.

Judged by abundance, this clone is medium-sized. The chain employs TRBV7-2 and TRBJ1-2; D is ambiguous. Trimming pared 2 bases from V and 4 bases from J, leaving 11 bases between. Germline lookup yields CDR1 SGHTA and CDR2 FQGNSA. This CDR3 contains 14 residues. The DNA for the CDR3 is TGTGCCAGCAGCTTATCGGCAGGCCGCTATGGCTACACCTTC. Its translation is CASSLSAGRYGYTF.

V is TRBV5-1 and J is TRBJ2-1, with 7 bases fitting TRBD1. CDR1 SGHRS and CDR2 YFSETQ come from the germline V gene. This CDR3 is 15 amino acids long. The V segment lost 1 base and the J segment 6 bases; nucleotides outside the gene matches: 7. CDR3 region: CASSLSGQTFNEQFF. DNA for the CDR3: TGCGCCAGCAGCTTGTCGGGACAGACCTTCAATGAGCAGTTCTTC.

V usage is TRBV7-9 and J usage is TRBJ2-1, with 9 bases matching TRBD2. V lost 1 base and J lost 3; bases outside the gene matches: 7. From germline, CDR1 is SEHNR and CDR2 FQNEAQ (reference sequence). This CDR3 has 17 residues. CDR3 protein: CASSLGRSGGLYNEQFF. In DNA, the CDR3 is TGTGCCAGCAGCTTAGGGAGGAGCGGGGGGCTCTACAATGAGCAGTTCTTC.

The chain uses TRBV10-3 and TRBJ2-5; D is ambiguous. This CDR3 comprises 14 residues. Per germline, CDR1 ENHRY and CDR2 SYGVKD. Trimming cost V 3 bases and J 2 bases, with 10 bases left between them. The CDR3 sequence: CAISDELPQETQYF. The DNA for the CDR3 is TGTGCCATCAGTGACGAGTTGCCTCAAGAGACCCAGTACTTC.

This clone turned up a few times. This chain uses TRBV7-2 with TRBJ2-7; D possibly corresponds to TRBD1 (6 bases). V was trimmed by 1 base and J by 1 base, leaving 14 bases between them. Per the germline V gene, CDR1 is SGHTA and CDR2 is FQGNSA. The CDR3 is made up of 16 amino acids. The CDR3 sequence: CASSLVGQGPSYEQYF. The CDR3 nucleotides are TGTGCCAGCAGCTTAGTGGGGCAGGGGCCTTCCTACGAGCAGTACTTC.

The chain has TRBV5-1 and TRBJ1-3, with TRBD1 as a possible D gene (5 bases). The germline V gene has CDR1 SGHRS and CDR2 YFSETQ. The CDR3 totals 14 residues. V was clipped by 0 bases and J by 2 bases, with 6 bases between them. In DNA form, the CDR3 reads TGCGCCAGCAGCTTGGAGGGGACTGGAAACACCATATATTTT. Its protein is CASSLEGTGNTIYF.

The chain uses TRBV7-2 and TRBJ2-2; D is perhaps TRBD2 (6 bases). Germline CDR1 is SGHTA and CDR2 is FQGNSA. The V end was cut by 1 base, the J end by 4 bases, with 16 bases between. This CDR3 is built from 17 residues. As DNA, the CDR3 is TGTGCCAGCAGCTTAGGAATCCGGGGAGGCACCACCGGGGAGCTGTTTTTT. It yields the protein CASSLGIRGGTTGELFF.

The CDR3, as DNA: TGTGCCAGCAGCTCGGGAGTCGGCACTGAAGCTTTCTTT. It codes for CASSSGVGTEAFF. The V and J genes are TRBV5-8 and TRBJ1-1; D not certain. V was clipped by 3 bases and J by 4 bases, with 10 bases between them. CDR1 SGHTS and CDR2 YDEGEE come from the germline V gene. This CDR3 has 13 residues.

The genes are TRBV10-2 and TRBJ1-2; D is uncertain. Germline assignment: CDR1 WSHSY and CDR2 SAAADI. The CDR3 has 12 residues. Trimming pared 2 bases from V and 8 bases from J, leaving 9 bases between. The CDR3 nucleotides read TGCGCCAGCAGTGAGGGGCCGATCGGCTACACCTTC. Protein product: CASSEGPIGYTF.

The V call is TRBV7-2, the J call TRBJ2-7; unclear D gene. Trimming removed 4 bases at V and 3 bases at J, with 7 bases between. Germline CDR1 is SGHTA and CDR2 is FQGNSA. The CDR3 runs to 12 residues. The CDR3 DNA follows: TGTGCCAGCAGCTCGGAGAGCTACGAGCAGTACTTC. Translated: CASSSESYEQYF.

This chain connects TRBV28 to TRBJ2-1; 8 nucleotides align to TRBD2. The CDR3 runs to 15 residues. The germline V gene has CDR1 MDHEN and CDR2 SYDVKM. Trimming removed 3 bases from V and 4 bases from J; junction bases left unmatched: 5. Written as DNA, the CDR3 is TGTGCCAGCAGTTTCCTAGCGGGCTTGTACAATGAGCAGTTCTTC. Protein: CASSFLAGLYNEQFF.

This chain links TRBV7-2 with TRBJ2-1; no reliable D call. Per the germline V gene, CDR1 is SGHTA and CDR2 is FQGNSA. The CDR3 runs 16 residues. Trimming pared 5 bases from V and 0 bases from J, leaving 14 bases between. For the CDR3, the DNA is TGTGCCAGCAGCCCTACTGTGTCGTACTCCTACAATGAGCAGTTCTTC. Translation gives CASSPTVSYSYNEQFF.

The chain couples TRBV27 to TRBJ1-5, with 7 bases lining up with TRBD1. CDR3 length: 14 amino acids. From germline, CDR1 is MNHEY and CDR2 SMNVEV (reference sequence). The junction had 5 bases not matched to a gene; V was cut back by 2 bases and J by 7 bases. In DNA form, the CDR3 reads TGTGCCAGCAGTTTACGCAGGGGGAAACAGCCCCAGCATTTT. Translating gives CASSLRRGKQPQHF.